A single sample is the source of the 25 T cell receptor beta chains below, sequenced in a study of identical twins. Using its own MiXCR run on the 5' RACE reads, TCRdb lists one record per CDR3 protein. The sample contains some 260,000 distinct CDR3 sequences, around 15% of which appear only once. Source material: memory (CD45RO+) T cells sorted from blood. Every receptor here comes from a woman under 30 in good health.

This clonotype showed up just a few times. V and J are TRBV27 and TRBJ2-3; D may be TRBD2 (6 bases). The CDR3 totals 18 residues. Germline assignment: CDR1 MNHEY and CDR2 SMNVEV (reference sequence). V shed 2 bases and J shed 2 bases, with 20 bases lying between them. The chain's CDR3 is CASSLNGRGNANTDTQYF. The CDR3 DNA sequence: TGTGCCAGCAGTTTAAACGGCCGGGGGAACGCGAACACAGATACGCAGTATTTT.

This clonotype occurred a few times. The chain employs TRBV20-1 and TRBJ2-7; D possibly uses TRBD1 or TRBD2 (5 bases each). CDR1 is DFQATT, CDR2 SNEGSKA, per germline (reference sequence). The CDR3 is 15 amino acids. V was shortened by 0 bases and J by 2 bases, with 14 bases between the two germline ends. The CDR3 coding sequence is TGCAGTGCTAGAGATCGACGGGACGAAACCTACGAGCAGTACTTC. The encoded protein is CSARDRRDETYEQYF.

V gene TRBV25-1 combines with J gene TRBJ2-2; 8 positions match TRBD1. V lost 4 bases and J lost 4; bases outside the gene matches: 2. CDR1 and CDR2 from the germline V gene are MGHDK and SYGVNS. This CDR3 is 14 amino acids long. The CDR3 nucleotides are TGTGCCAGCAGTGCGACAGGGGTCACCGGGGAGCTGTTTTTT. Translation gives CASSATGVTGELFF.

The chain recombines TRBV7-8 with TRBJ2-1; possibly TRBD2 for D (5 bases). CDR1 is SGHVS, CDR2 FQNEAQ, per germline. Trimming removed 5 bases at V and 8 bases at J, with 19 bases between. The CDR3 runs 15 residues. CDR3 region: CASSPRRAVTHEQFF. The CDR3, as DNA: TGTGCCAGCAGCCCCCGGCGGGCAGTGACGCATGAGCAGTTCTTC.

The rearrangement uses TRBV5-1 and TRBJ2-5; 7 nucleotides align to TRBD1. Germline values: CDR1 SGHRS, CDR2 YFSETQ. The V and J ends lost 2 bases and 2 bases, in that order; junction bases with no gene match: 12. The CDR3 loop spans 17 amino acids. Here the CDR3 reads CASSFTDRLGPQETQYF. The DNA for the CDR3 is TGCGCCAGCAGCTTCACGGACAGGCTTGGGCCGCAAGAGACCCAGTACTTC.

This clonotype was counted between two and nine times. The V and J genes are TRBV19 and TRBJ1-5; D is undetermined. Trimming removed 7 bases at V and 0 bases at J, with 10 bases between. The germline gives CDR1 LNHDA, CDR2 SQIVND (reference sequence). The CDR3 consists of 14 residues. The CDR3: CASTRPDSNQPQHF. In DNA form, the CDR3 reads TGTGCCAGTACCCGGCCTGATAGCAATCAGCCCCAGCATTTT.

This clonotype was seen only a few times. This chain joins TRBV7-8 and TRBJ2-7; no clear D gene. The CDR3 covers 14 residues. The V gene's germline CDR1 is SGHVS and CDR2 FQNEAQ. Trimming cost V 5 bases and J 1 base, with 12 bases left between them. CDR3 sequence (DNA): TGTGCCAGCAGCCCGATAATGAGTTCCTACGAGCAGTACTTC. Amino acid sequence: CASSPIMSSYEQYF.

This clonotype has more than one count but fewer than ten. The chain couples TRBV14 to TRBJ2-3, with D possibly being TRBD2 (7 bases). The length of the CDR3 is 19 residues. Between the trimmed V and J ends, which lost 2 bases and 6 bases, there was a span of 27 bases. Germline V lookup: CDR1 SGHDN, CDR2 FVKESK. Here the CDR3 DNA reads TGTGCCAGCAGCCAATTGACGCGACAACAGGGAGGGTTTACCGATACGCAGTATTTT. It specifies CASSQLTRQQGGFTDTQYF.

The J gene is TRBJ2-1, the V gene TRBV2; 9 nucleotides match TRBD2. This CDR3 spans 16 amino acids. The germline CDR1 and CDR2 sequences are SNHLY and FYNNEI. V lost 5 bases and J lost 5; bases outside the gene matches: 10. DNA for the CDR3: TGTGCCAGCAGTCCCCTCGCGGGGGGGACTCACAATGAGCAGTTCTTC. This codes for CASSPLAGGTHNEQFF.

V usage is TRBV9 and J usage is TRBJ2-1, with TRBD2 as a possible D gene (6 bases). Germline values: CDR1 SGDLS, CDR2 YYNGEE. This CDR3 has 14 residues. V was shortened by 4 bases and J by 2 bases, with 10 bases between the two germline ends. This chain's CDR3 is CASSPRLAYNEQFF. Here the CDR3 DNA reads TGTGCCAGCAGCCCCCGACTAGCCTACAATGAGCAGTTCTTC.

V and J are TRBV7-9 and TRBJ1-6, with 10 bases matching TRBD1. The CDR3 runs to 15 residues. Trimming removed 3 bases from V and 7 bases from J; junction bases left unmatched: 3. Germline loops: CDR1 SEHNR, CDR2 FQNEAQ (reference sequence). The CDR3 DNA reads TGTGCCAGCAGCTTGGGGACAGGGGAGAATTCACCCCTCCACTTT. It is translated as CASSLGTGENSPLHF.

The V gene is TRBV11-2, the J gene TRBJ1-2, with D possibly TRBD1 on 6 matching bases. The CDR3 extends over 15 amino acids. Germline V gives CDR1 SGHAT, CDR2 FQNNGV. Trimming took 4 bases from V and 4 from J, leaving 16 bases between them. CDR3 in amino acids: CASSSPTQGLYGYTF. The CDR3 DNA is TGTGCCAGCAGCTCCCCCACACAGGGCCTCTATGGCTACACCTTC.

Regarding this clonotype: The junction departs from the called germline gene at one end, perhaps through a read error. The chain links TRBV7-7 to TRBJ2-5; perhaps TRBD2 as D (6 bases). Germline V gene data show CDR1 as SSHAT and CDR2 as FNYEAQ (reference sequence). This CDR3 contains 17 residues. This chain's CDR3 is CASSLGGTGVSGETQYF. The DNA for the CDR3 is TGTGCTAGCAGCTTAGGTGGAACGGGGGTTTCGGGAGAGACCCAGTACTTC. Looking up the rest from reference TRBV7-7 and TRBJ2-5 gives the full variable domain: GAGVSQSPRYKVTKRGQDVTLRCDPISSHATLYWYQQALGQGPEFLTYFNYEAQPDKSGLPSDRFSAERPEGSISTLTIQRTEQRDSAMYRCASSLGGTGVSGETQYFGPGTRLLVL.

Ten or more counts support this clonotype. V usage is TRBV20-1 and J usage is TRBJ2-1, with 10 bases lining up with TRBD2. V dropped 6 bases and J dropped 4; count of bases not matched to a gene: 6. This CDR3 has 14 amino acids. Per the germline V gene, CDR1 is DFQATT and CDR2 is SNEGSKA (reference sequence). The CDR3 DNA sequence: TGCAGTGCCCCGAGCGGGGGGGATTACAATGAGCAGTTCTTC. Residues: CSAPSGGDYNEQFF.

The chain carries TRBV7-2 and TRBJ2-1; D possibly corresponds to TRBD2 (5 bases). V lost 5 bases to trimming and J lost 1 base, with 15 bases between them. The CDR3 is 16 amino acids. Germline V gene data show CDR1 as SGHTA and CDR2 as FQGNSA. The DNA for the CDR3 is TGTGCCAGCAGCCCTACGGGGTTTTATTCCTACAATGAGCAGTTCTTC. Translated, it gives CASSPTGFYSYNEQFF.

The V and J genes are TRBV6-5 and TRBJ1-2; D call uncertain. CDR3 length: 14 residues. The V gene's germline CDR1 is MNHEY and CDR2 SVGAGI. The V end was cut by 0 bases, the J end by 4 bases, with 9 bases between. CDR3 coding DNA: TGTGCCAGCAGTTACTCGCCGGAGGGCTATGGCTACACCTTC. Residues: CASSYSPEGYGYTF.

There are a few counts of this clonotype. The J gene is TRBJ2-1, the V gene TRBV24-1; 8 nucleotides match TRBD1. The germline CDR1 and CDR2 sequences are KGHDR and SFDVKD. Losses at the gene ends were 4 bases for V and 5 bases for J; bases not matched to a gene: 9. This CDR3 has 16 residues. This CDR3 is CATSEAGGYGNNEQFF. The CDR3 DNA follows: TGTGCCACCAGTGAAGCAGGGGGCTATGGTAACAATGAGCAGTTCTTC.

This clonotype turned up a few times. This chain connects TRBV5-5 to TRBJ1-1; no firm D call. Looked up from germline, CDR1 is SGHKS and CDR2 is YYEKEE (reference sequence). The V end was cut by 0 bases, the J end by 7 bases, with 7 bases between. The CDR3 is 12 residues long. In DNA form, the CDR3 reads TGTGCCAGCAGCTTGGCCAGGTATGAAGCTTTCTTT. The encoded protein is CASSLARYEAFF.

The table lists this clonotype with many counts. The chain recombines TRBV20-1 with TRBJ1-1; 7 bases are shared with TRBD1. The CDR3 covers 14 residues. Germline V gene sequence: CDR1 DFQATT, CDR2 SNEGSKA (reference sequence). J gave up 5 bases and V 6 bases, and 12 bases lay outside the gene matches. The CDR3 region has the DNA TGCAGTGCCACTAAATCGACAGGGATAACTGAAGCTTTCTTT. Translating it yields CSATKSTGITEAFF.

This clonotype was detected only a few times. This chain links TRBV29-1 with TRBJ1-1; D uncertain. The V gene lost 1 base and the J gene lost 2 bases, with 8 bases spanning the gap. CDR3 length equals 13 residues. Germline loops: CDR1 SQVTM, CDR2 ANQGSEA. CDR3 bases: TGCAGCGTTGAAGGTGGCAGTAACACTGAAGCTTTCTTT. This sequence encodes CSVEGGSNTEAFF.

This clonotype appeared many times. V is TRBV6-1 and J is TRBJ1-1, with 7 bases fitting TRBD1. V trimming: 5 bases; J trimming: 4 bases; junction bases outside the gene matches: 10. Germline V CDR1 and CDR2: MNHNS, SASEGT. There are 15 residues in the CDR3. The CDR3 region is CASSPQDRSSTEAFF. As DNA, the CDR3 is TGTGCCAGCAGTCCTCAGGACAGGTCGAGCACTGAAGCTTTCTTT.

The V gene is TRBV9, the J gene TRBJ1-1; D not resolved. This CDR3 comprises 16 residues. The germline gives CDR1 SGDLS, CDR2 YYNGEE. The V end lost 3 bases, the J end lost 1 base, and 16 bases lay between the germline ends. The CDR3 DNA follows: TGTGCCAGCAGCGATCCGACCGGACGAGGGAACACTGAAGCTTTCTTT. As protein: CASSDPTGRGNTEAFF.

The DNA of the CDR3 is TGCAGTGCTAGATCCCCGCGTGGATTGGATGAGCAGTTCTTC. Translated: CSARSPRGLDEQFF. The rearrangement links TRBV20-1 to TRBJ2-1; unclear D gene. CDR3 length equals 14 residues. The V and J ends lost 2 bases and 8 bases respectively, with 16 bases between them. CDR1 DFQATT and CDR2 SNEGSKA come from the germline V gene (reference sequence).

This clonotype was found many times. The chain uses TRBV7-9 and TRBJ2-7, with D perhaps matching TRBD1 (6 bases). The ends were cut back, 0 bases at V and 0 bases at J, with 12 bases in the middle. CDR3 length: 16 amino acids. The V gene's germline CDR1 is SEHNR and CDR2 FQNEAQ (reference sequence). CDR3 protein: CASSLARTAYSYEQYF. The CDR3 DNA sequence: TGTGCCAGCAGCTTAGCCCGGACAGCTTACTCCTACGAGCAGTACTTC.

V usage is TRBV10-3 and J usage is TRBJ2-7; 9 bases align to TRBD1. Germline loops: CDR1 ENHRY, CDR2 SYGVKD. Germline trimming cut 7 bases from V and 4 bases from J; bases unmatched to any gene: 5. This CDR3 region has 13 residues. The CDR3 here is CAITSGQGYEQYF. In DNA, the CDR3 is TGTGCCATCACTTCGGGACAGGGTTACGAGCAGTACTTC.